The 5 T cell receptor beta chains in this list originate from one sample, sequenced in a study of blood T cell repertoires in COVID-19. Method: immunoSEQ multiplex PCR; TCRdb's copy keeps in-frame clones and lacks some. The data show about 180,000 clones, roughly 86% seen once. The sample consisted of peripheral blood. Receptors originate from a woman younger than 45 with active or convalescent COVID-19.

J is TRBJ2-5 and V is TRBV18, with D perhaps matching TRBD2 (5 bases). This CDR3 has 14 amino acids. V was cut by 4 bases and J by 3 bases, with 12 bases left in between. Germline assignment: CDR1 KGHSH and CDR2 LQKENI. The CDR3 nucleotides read TGTGCCAGCTCACTACTAGTTTCGGAAGAGACCCAGTACTTC. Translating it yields CASSLLVSEETQYF.

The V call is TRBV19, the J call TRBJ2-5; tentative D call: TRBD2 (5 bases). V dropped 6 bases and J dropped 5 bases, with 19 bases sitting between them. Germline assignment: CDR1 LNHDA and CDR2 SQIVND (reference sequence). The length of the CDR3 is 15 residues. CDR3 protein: CASSPPLAVSETQYF. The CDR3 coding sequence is TGTGCCAGTAGCCCCCCCCTAGCTGTATCGGAGACCCAGTACTTC. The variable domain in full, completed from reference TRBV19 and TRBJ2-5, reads DGGITQSPKYLFRKEGQNVTLSCEQNLNHDAMYWYRQDPGQGLRLIYYSQIVNDFQKGDIAEGYSVSREKKESFPLTVTSAQKNPTAFYLCASSPPLAVSETQYFGPGTRLLVL.

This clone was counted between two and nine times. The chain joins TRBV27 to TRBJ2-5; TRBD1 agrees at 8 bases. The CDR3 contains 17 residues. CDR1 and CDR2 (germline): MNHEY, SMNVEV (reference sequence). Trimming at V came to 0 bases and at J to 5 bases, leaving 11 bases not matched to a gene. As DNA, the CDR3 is TGTGCCAGCAGTTTATCCTCCAGCAGGGGGCGAGATGAGACCCAGTACTTC. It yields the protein CASSLSSSRGRDETQYF.

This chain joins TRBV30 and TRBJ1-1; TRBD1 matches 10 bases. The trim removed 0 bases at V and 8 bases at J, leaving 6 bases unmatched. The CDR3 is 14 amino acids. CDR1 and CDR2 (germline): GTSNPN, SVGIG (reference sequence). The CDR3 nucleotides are TGTGCCTGGAGTGTACGACAGGGGGCGCCGGAAGCTTTCTTT. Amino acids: CAWSVRQGAPEAFF.

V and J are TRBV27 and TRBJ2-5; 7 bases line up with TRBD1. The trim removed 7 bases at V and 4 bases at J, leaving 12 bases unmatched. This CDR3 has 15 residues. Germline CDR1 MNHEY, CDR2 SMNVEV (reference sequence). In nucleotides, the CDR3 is TGTGCCAGCAAGATATCAGGGGGTAGAATAGAGACCCAGTACTTC. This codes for CASKISGGRIETQYF.